This T cell receptor beta chain appears in the sequencing data of a study of blood T cell repertoires in COVID-19 (dated by TCRdb to the early 2020s). Notes on the research overall: Collaborator samples came from the United States, Italy and Spain and covered acute and convalescent phases of COVID-19. The material from the prospective study consisted of cDNA or gDNA derived from T cells, B-cell-depleted T cells, or PBMCs. HLA class I and class II types, where available, came from metadata supplied by the sample provider rather than from assay-based typing. Sample metadata almost always included a de-identified subject ID, COVID-19 status, age in years and sex. The repertoires were released in a freely available public database intended as a resource for research on the immune response to SARS-CoV-2. Subjects who had been exposed to COVID-19, were actively infected with it, or had recovered from it provided the deeply sampled blood TCRbeta repertoires that made up the dataset. The samples were drawn from two sources: the first 160 participants of the ongoing ImmuneRACE study, and 1,254 subjects contributed by 6 global collaborators. Overall study results and their limits: The amount of clinical and demographic metadata varied by source and participant and was provided uncurated.

TCRbeta CDR3 regions were amplified from genomic DNA by means of the immunoSEQ Assay, a bias-controlled multiplex PCR. The authors' pipeline ran thus. The number of nucleated cells in each sample was estimated by amplification of reference gene primers within the assay. Sequence reads were collapsed and filtered to measure the absolute abundance of every unique TCRbeta CDR3 rearrangement. For each sample, productive Simpson clonality was calculated as the square root of Simpson's diversity index across productive rearrangements. Held by TCRdb, this immuneACCESS table contains in-frame sequences only and omits some clones. Under half of the omission traces to an unresolved V gene where checked; the cause of the rest is unknown. V and J calls and clone size come straight from that table; D and trimming were deduced from the DNA. The sample table holds about 190,000 clones, of which 84% were seen once. The ten largest clones represent 3.2% of the sample.

Enrolling through a virtual design, the prospective study's participants ranged in age from roughly 18 to 100 years and lived across some 23 United States geographic areas. In the prospective study, participants were assigned to cohorts based on the clinical history participants reported in a screening survey and a study questionnaire. Recovered participants in ImmuneRACE Cohort 3 were defined as having two consecutive negative NP/OP PCR tests, clearance from a healthcare professional, or resolution of symptoms. Mobile phlebotomists in the prospective study collected whole blood, serum and a nasopharyngeal or oropharyngeal swab from every participant. Additional blood draws and questionnaires over an approximately 2-month period could optionally be provided by prospective study participants. Before DNA extraction, prospective study blood samples were shipped either frozen or at room temperature.

Trimming leaves V shorter by 0 bases and J shorter by 5 bases, with the junction holding 3 bases beyond the gene matches. Via the germline V gene, CDR1 is MRHNA and CDR2 SNTAGT. The CDR3 goes from the cysteine to the phenylalanine over 15 residues. The sequence is cut down to CDR3 DNA, 45 bases in frame from base 1. Details on this clone: The antigen it recognizes is unknown. Base qualities are not provided; no much larger clone lies one nucleotide away.

Recombination joined TRBV6-4 with TRBJ1-4; TRBD1 aligns with 7 central bases. The source material was PBMCs or T cells enriched from blood (not recorded which). This sequence was found in a woman younger than 45 who had recovered from COVID-19. The nucleotides are TGTGCCAGCAGTGACTCGTCAGGGGGGAATGAAAAACTGTTTTTT. It translates to CASSDSSGGNEKLFF.